The entry that follows covers one T cell receptor (beta chain) sequence. Its antigen is unidentified. The sample originates from a study of CD8 T cells in Susac syndrome. General observations from the study: It was acknowledged in the study that the number of individuals who were included in its TCR sequencing and HLA analysis was relatively small.

Sequencing targeted TCR beta in T cells from blood (CD8+ and CD4+). Negative isolation yielded CD8+ and CD4+ T cells; FACS enriched TEMRA cells. The CDR3 length is 13 residues. Looked up from germline, CDR1 is MRHNA and CDR2 is SNTAGT. The ends were cut back, 2 bases at V and 4 bases at J, with 7 bases in the middle. Reverse transcription of roughly 0.5 to 1 ug RNA was carried out with random hexamers. By means of immunoSEQ multiplex PCR, TCR beta CDR3 spanning 54 Vbeta and 13 Jbeta underwent amplification. TCRdb reprocessed the immunoSEQ multiplex PCR reads via MiXCR and lists one record per CDR3 protein. The sample consists of around 300,000 distinct CDR3 sequences, around 91% of them appearing once.

J is TRBJ2-3 and V is TRBV6-4; D may be TRBD2 (5 bases). The receptor was isolated from a human donor with multiple sclerosis. Sequencing was done on a sample of CD8+ T cells from PBMCs. CDR3: CASSDGLPDTQYF. The DNA of the CDR3 is TGTGCCAGCAGTGACGGACTTCCAGATACGCAGTATTTT.